This T cell receptor (beta chain) was sequenced during a study of T cells in Graves' hyperthyroidism and ophthalmopathy. RNA transcripts yielded amplified TCR beta CDR3 regions. The HTBI primer set served for first-round RT-PCR of the TCR CDR3. TCRdb re-derived calls from the multiplex PCR reads in MiXCR, one entry per CDR3 protein. The data hold around 690,000 distinct CDR3 sequences, with about a fifth observed a single time. The sample holds many counts of this clonotype. This clonotype originated in a man aged 25-45 years with Graves' ophthalmopathy. The source material was blood.

The CDR3 loop is CASSQAMTGLNSPLHF. The CDR3 DNA is TGTGCCAGCAGCCAAGCCATGACAGGGTTAAATTCACCCCTCCACTTT. This chain links TRBV3-1 with TRBJ1-6; 7 bases line up with TRBD1. V lost 1 base to trimming and J lost 7 bases; unmatched junction nucleotides: 7. Germline CDR1 is LGHDT and CDR2 is YNNKEL (reference sequence). The CDR3 extends over 16 amino acids.